This T cell receptor beta chain is from a study of patients and donors after allogeneic stem cell transplantation (TCRdb year 2020). The library was produced with RT-PCR. The sequencer was a NextSeq 550. In-frame beta chains were kept once TCRdb had trimmed the public reads at Q25 with fastp and called clones with MiXCR. Each entry is one CDR3 protein sequence, shown with its most common DNA and genes. This sample is represented by around 82,000 distinct CDR3 sequences; less than 5% of them were singletons. 2.6% of the sample lies in the top ten. This clonotype was recorded many times. Its antigen target is currently unknown. Qualities for individual bases were not recorded, and no much larger clone is one base off. The sample was blood, either unsorted or a sorted T cell fraction (not recorded which). The sequence came from a human donor who was either an allogeneic HSCT recipient or a stem cell or donor lymphocyte infusion donor (not recorded which). It is not recorded whose cells these are; they may come from a transplant donor.

The CDR3 has the sequence CASSWDNYEQYF. The nucleotides read TGTGCCAGCAGCTGGGACAACTACGAGCAGTACTTC. Recombination connected TRBV5-4 to TRBJ2-7; a tentative D call is TRBD1 (6 bases match). The CDR3, from cysteine to phenylalanine, totals 12 residues. This entry keeps only the CDR3 DNA: 36 bases, framed from base 1. V lost 3 bases and J lost 3 bases; the stretch between them is 7 bases long. According to the germline V gene (reference sequence), CDR1 reads SGHNT and CDR2 reads YYREEE.